This TCR beta chain is drawn from a study of blood T cell repertoires in COVID-19. Whole-study context: The samples span acute and convalescent COVID-19 from the United States, Italy and Spain. T cells, B-cell-depleted T cells, or PBMCs supplied cDNA or gDNA.

Per the authors' pipeline: Counts of nucleated cells, estimated from reference gene primer amplification, were obtained. Generated by immunoSEQ multiplex PCR, the TCRdb table keeps only in-frame clones and is missing some. Clone size and V and J calls were adopted from that table, with D and trimming inferred from the DNA. This table holds about 300,000 clones, about 85% found once. V dropped 4 bases and J dropped 10; count of bases not matched to a gene: 11. The CDR3 has 15 residues. Per germline, CDR1 LGHDT and CDR2 YNNKEL (reference sequence). The chain joins TRBV3-1 (or the pseudogene TRBV3-2) to TRBJ2-1, with TRBD2 identical over 9 bases. The sequenced sample consisted of peripheral blood. The TCR was taken from a human donor in a cohort sampled during active COVID-19. The CDR3 coding sequence is TGTGCCAGCAGCCTCCTGCCGGGACTAGCTTCCGAGCAGTTCTTC. Its translation: CASSLLPGLASEQFF.